The 25 T cell receptor beta chains below come from one sample, sequenced in a study of OX40 agonist ivuxolimab in advanced cancers. The data were produced by immunoSEQ multiplex PCR, yet TCRdb's version contains in-frame clones alone and is incomplete. Here the sample spans tens of thousands of clones, over 75% being singletons. This specimen consisted of CD4+ or CD8+ T cells sorted from blood, obtained in a trial of the OX40 agonist ivuxolimab. The receptors were gathered from an adult with an advanced solid tumor such as melanoma, head and neck, liver or kidney cancer.

The chain carries TRBV7-3 and TRBJ2-1; 11 bases agree with TRBD2. Per germline, CDR1 SGHTA and CDR2 FQGTGA. CDR3 size: 14 residues. V lost 5 bases and J lost 9; bases outside the gene matches: 6. The CDR3 here is CASSPSGTSGEQFF. In nucleotides, the CDR3 is TGTGCCAGCAGCCCATCCGGGACTAGCGGTGAGCAGTTCTTC.

V usage is TRBV7-3 and J usage is TRBJ2-4; 9 bases align to TRBD1. J lost 0 bases, V lost 1 base, and 19 bases had no gene match. This CDR3 contains 22 residues. In germline, CDR1 is SGHTA, CDR2 FQGTGA. CDR3 bases: TGTGCCAGCAGCTTAATGGGGGGACAGGGACCCCAATCACCAGTAGCCAAAAACATTCAGTACTTC. Translated: CASSLMGGQGPQSPVAKNIQYF. The full variable domain, with the rest looked up from reference TRBV7-3 and TRBJ2-4, is GAGVSQTPSNKVTEKGKYVELRCDPISGHTALYWYRQSLGQGPEFLIYFQGTGAADDSGLPNDRFFAVRPEGSVSTLKIQRTERGDSAVYLCASSLMGGQGPQSPVAKNIQYFGAGTRLSVL.

This clone was seen only once. This likely comes from a read error, as the CDR3 has no conserved phenylalanine or tryptophan at its end. The limits of the CDR3 on the DNA are not certain, so only TCRdb's listed CDR3 is given. The chain links TRBV19 to TRBJ1-2; TRBD1 is the table's D call, not checked against the DNA. The CDR3 is 16 amino acids in total, end residues counted. Per the germline V gene, CDR1 is LNHDA and CDR2 is SQIVND (reference sequence). The CDR3 region is CASSIGGGSRQDPVTS.

The chain employs TRBV30 and TRBJ2-2; tentative D call: TRBD2 (6 bases). This CDR3 region has 16 residues. V lost 2 bases and J lost 0, with 13 bases in between. Germline V gene lookup returns CDR1 GTSNPN and CDR2 SVGIG (reference sequence). Here the CDR3 DNA reads TGTGCCTGGAGTCTAGGTAGCGGAACGAACACCGGGGAGCTGTTTTTT. This sequence encodes CAWSLGSGTNTGELFF.

The rearrangement joins TRBV7-9 to TRBJ1-4; 12 bases agree with TRBD1. V was clipped by 4 bases and J by 3 bases; unmatched bases: 12. The CDR3 has 19 residues. The germline V gene encodes CDR1 SEHNR and CDR2 FQNEAQ (reference sequence). The CDR3 sequence: CASSSTGTGGPRANEKLFF. The CDR3 DNA follows: TGTGCCAGCAGCTCCACCGGGACAGGGGGCCCGCGGGCTAATGAAAAACTGTTTTTT.

This chain joins TRBV6-6 and TRBJ1-5; the D is unclear. Trimming removed 7 bases from V and 5 bases from J, with 12 bases in between. The CDR3 totals 13 residues. CDR1 is MNHNY, CDR2 SVGAGI, per germline (reference sequence). CDR3 protein: CASTTPPDQPQHF. The CDR3 DNA reads TGTGCCAGCACCACCCCGCCGGATCAGCCCCAGCATTTT.

The V call is TRBV5-1, the J call TRBJ1-2, with 7 bases aligning to TRBD1. CDR1 and CDR2 from the germline V gene are SGHRS and YFSETQ. The V and J ends lost 2 bases and 2 bases, in that order; junction bases with no gene match: 6. The CDR3 has 15 residues. The CDR3 coding sequence is TGCGCCAGCAGCTTTACCGGGACAGACAACTATGGCTACACCTTC. The encoded protein is CASSFTGTDNYGYTF.

The chain uses TRBV30 and TRBJ1-6; no firm D call. The length of the CDR3 is 13 residues. V was clipped by 1 base and J by 5 bases, with 6 bases between them. Germline V gene lookup returns CDR1 GTSNPN and CDR2 SVGIG (reference sequence). CDR3 sequence reads: CAWSGQDNSPLHF. The CDR3 region has the DNA TGTGCCTGGAGTGGACAAGATAATTCACCCCTCCACTTT.

The chain couples TRBV2 to TRBJ1-2, with 8 nucleotides matching TRBD1. J gave up 2 bases and V 7 bases, and 9 bases lay outside the gene matches. Germline loops: CDR1 SNHLY, CDR2 FYNNEI. The CDR3 runs 15 residues. The CDR3 loop reads CASTQGQDINYGYTF. As DNA, the CDR3 is TGTGCCAGCACCCAGGGACAGGATATCAACTATGGCTACACCTTC.

The sample holds one count of this clone. The chain has TRBV7-2 and TRBJ2-5; 8 positions agree with TRBD1. CDR3 length: 15 residues. J gave up 5 bases and V 5 bases, and 10 bases lay outside the gene matches. CDR1 is SGHTA, CDR2 FQGNSA, per germline. The CDR3 region is CASSPLGQVAETQYF. The CDR3 coding sequence is TGTGCCAGCAGCCCACTGGGACAGGTGGCGGAGACCCAGTACTTC.

The CDR3 sequence: CASSLTVNTEAFF. The CDR3 nucleotides read TGTGCCAGCAGCCTGACGGTCAACACTGAAGCTTTCTTT. The genes are TRBV5-5 and TRBJ1-1; D gene ambiguous. The CDR3 totals 13 residues. Trimming took 4 bases from V and 2 from J, leaving 9 bases between them. Germline V CDR1 and CDR2: SGHKS, YYEKEE (reference sequence).

The V gene is TRBV19, the J gene TRBJ1-5; 7 nucleotides match TRBD1. V gave up 1 base and J gave up 6 bases; unmatched junction bases: 9. The CDR3 length is 16 residues. CDR1 and CDR2 from the germline V gene are LNHDA and SQIVND (reference sequence). CDR3 region: CASSIGQTGVGQPQHF. The CDR3 DNA follows: TGTGCCAGTAGTATAGGGCAAACAGGGGTGGGTCAGCCCCAGCATTTT.

V and J are TRBV5-6 and TRBJ1-1, with 7 positions matching TRBD1. V dropped 1 base and J dropped 4; count of bases not matched to a gene: 1. CDR1 and CDR2 (germline): SGHDT, YYEEEE. The CDR3 is 13 amino acids. The CDR3 DNA reads TGTGCCAGCAGCTTGCAGGGGGGCACTGAAGCTTTCTTT. Amino acid sequence: CASSLQGGTEAFF.

This clone showed up just once. The chain links TRBV19 to TRBJ2-3, with D perhaps matching TRBD2 (6 bases). This CDR3 is 15 amino acids long. Germline lookup yields CDR1 LNHDA and CDR2 SQIVND (reference sequence). Trimming cost V 4 bases and J 6 bases, with 17 bases left between them. The CDR3 loop reads CASSRRRDTPDTQYF. CDR3 in DNA: TGTGCCAGTAGTAGGCGGAGGGATACCCCCGATACGCAGTATTTT.

The chain carries TRBV30 and TRBJ1-2, with 10 nucleotides matching TRBD1. Germline-derived CDR1 and CDR2 are GTSNPN and SVGIG (reference sequence). V shed 0 bases and J 7 bases; nucleotides not matched to a gene: 2. There are 13 residues in the CDR3. The CDR3 spells CAWSVDRGVGYTF. In nucleotides, the CDR3 is TGTGCCTGGAGTGTGGACAGGGGGGTTGGCTACACCTTC.

This clone was found once. V is TRBV5-5 and J is TRBJ2-5; D unresolved. Per the germline V gene, CDR1 is SGHKS and CDR2 is YYEKEE (reference sequence). Trimming took 7 bases from V and 4 from J, leaving 14 bases between them. This CDR3 has 13 amino acids. CDR3 bases: TGTGCCAGCTCCCGGGCAGACCGAGAGACCCAGTACTTC. Translated, it gives CASSRADRETQYF.

The chain's CDR3 is CASSSRQGLTEAFF. CDR3 nucleotides: TGTGCCAGCAGCTCCCGACAGGGCTTAACTGAAGCTTTCTTT. The V call is TRBV11-2, the J call TRBJ1-1, with TRBD1 identical over 7 bases. The germline V gene encodes CDR1 SGHAT and CDR2 FQNNGV. The CDR3 consists of 14 residues. J lost 5 bases, V lost 4 bases, and 7 bases had no gene match. Full variable domain (remainder filled in from reference TRBV11-2 and TRBJ1-1): EAGVAQSPRYKIIEKRQSVAFWCNPISGHATLYWYQQILGQGPKLLIQFQNNGVVDDSQLPKDRFSAERLKGVDSTLKIQPAKLEDSAVYLCASSSRQGLTEAFFGQGTRLTVV.

The rearrangement joins TRBV6-1 to TRBJ1-6; 7 bases line up with TRBD1. CDR3 length: 13 amino acids. The germline gives CDR1 MNHNS, CDR2 SASEGT. The junction had 4 bases not matched to a gene; V was cut back by 6 bases and J by 8 bases. The CDR3 DNA follows: TGTGCCAGCAGGACAGGGTGGGATTCACCCCTCCACTTT. It codes for CASRTGWDSPLHF.

The V and J genes are TRBV5-4 and TRBJ2-3; TRBD1 might be the D (6 bases). The CDR3 is made up of 17 amino acids. Trimming took 5 bases from V and 1 from J, leaving 20 bases between them. From germline, CDR1 is SGHNT and CDR2 YYREEE (reference sequence). The CDR3 spells CASRIGYTGPRTDTQYF. The DNA of the CDR3 is TGTGCCAGCAGAATTGGATACACAGGGCCGCGCACAGATACGCAGTATTTT.

The J gene is TRBJ1-2, the V gene TRBV30, with TRBD1 as a possible D gene (5 bases). With 2 bases removed from V and 5 bases from J, the gap between germline ends came to 9 bases. Germline V CDR1 and CDR2: GTSNPN, SVGIG (reference sequence). The CDR3 consists of 12 residues. DNA of the CDR3: TGTGCCTGGAGTTTACAGGAGTATGGCTACACCTTC. This translates into CAWSLQEYGYTF.

V is TRBV4-2 and J is TRBJ2-1; 9 nucleotides align to TRBD2. V dropped 1 base and J dropped 5; count of bases not matched to a gene: 6. Looked up from germline, CDR1 is LGHNA and CDR2 is YNFKEQ. This CDR3 has 16 residues. In DNA, the CDR3 is TGTGCCAGCAGCCAAGGGATAGCGGGGGTAAACAATGAGCAGTTCTTC. Its translation: CASSQGIAGVNNEQFF.

This chain joins TRBV6-6 and TRBJ1-2; the D is unclear. This CDR3 has 13 residues. The germline CDR1 and CDR2 sequences are MNHNY and SVGAGI (reference sequence). V lost 8 bases and J 7 bases, leaving 17 bases between the germline ends. The CDR3 here is CASSPTEVGGYTF. In nucleotides, the CDR3 is TGTGCCAGCTCCCCCACGGAAGTCGGTGGCTACACCTTC.

The count of this clone is one. The gene calls are TRBV5-1 and TRBJ2-1, with D unclear. Trimming shortened V by 2 bases and J by 8 bases, and 14 bases separated the two germline ends. Germline V gives CDR1 SGHRS, CDR2 YFSETQ. This CDR3 region has 14 residues. In nucleotides, the CDR3 is TGCGCCAGCAGCTTCTGGGCAGGCCGGGATGAGCAGTTCTTC. Its translation: CASSFWAGRDEQFF.

Here the CDR3 reads CASSEGQGNNQPQHF. In nucleotides, the CDR3 is TGTGCCAGCAGCGAGGGACAGGGGAACAATCAGCCCCAGCATTTT. The V and J genes are TRBV9 and TRBJ1-5, with TRBD1 identical over 10 bases. CDR3 size: 15 residues. Germline V CDR1 and CDR2: SGDLS, YYNGEE. With 3 bases clipped from V and 3 bases from J, the junction kept 3 bases outside the gene matches.

This chain links TRBV6-5 with TRBJ1-4; D not resolved. Germline values: CDR1 MNHEY, CDR2 SVGAGI. V was cut by 0 bases and J by 5 bases, with 7 bases left in between. This CDR3 is built from 14 residues. CDR3 in amino acids: CASSYSPSNEKLFF. Here the CDR3 DNA reads TGTGCCAGCAGTTACTCTCCCTCGAATGAAAAACTGTTTTTT.